This TCR beta chain was identified in a study of CXCR3-negative and CXCR3-positive naive CD8 T cells. The wider study: Every library held about 1.5 +/- 0.3 million TRB reads, and the total came to around 140 million.

CDR1 is SGHTA and CDR2 is FQGTGA in the germline V gene. There are 16 residues in the CDR3. Study-wide findings and caveats: CXCR3-positive naive cells had more hydrophobic TRB CDR3s than CXCR3-negative naive cells. Memory cells differed in TRBV-TRBJ usage, but naive CXCR3-negative and CXCR3-positive cells had similar usage.

UMI-labeled 5' RACE yielded the TRB cDNA libraries. TCRdb reanalyzed the 5' RACE reads, giving one entry per CDR3 protein sequence and no DNA. The sample table sets out over 100,000 distinct CDR3 sequences. Details on this clonotype: Its specificity is unknown.

The specimen was naive CXCR3- CD8+ T cells from blood. Subset here: CD45RO-CCR7+CD27+CD95- naive CD8+ T cells lacking CXCR3 (TNR3-). The sequence was obtained from a human donor in good health. Some clones in this sample may be carry-over from other donors' samples. The chain joins TRBV7-3 to TRBJ2-1; the D call from TCRdb, TRBD2, cannot be confirmed without DNA. The CDR3 spells CASSLRLAGLYNEQFF.